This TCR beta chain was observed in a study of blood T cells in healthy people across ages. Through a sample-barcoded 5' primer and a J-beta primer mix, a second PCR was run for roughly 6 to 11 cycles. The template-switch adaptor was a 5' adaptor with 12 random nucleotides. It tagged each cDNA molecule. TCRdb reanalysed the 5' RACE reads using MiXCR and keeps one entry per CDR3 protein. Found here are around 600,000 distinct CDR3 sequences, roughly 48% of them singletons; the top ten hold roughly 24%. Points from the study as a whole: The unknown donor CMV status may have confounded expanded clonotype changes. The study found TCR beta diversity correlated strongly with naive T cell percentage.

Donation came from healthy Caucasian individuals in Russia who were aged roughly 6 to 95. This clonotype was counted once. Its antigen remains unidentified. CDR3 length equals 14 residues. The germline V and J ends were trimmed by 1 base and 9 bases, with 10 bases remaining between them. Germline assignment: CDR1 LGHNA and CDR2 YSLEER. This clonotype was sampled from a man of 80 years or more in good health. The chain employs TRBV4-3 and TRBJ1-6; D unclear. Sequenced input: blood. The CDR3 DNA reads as TGCGCCAGCAGCCAAGGCCAGGTGGGTTCACCCCTCCACTTT. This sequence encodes CASSQGQVGSPLHF.